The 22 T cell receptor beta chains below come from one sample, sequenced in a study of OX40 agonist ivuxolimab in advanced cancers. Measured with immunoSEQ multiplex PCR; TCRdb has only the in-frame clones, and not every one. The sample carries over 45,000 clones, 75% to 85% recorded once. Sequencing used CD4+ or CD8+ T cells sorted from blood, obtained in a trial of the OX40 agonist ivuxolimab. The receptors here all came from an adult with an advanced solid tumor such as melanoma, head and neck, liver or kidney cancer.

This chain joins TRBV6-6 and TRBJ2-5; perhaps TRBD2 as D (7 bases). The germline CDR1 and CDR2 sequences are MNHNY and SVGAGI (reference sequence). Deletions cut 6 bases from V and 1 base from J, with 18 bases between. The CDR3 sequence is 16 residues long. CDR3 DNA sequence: TGTGCCAGCAGGATAGACGGGGGGCGGGGCCAAGAGACCCAGTACTTC. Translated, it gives CASRIDGGRGQETQYF.

The CDR3 coding sequence is TGTGCCATCAGAGACAGGTCTGGGGCCAACGTCCTGACTTTC. Protein: CAIRDRSGANVLTF. The rearrangement uses TRBV10-3 and TRBJ2-6; D perhaps matches TRBD1 (6 bases). Germline assignment: CDR1 ENHRY and CDR2 SYGVKD. The germline V and J ends were trimmed by 6 bases and 1 base, with 7 bases remaining between them. The CDR3 covers 14 residues.

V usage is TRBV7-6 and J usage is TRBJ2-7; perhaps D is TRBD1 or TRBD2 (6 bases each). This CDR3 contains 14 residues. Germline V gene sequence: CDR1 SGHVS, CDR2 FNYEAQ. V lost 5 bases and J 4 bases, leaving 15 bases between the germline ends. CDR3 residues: CASSPNRGPYEQYF. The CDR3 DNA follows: TGTGCCAGCAGCCCCAACCGGGGGCCTTACGAGCAGTACTTC.

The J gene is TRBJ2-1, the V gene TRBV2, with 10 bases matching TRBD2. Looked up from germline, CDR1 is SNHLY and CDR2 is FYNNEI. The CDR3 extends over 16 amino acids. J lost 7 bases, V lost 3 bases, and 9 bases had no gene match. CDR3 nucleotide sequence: TGTGCCAGCAGTGACTTCCTCAGCGGGGGGGCAAATGAGCAGTTCTTC. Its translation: CASSDFLSGGANEQFF.

In DNA, the CDR3 is TGTGCCAGCAGCTTAGTCGCGAGGGGATACGGCTACACCTTC. Translated, it gives CASSLVARGYGYTF. The chain recombines TRBV7-8 with TRBJ1-2; perhaps TRBD1 as D (5 bases). CDR1 and CDR2 from the germline V gene are SGHVS and FQNEAQ. There are 14 residues in the CDR3. Trimming took off 1 base at V and 8 bases at J, with 14 bases between the two ends.

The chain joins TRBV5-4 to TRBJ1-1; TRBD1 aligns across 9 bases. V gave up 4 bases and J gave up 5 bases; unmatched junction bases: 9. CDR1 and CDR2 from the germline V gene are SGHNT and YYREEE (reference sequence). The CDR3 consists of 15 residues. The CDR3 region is CASSPPGQGRTEAFF. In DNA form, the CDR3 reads TGTGCCAGCAGCCCACCGGGACAGGGAAGGACTGAAGCTTTCTTT. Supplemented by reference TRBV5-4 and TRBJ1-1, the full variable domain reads ETGVTQSPTHLIKTRGQQVTLRCSSQSGHNTVSWYQQALGQGPQFIFQYYREEENGRGNFPPRFSGLQFPNYSSELNVNALELDDSALYLCASSPPGQGRTEAFFGQGTRLTVV.

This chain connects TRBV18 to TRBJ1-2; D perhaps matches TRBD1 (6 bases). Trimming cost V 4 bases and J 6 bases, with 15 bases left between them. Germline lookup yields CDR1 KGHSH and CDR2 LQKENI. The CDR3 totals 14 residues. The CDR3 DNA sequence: TGTGCCAGCTCACGGAAGGGGGGTATTGATGGCTACACCTTC. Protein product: CASSRKGGIDGYTF.

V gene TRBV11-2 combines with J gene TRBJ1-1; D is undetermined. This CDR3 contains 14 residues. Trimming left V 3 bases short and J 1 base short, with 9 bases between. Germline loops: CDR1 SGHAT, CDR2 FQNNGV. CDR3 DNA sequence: TGTGCCAGCAGCTTTTACTCTGAGAACACTGAAGCTTTCTTT. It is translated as CASSFYSENTEAFF.

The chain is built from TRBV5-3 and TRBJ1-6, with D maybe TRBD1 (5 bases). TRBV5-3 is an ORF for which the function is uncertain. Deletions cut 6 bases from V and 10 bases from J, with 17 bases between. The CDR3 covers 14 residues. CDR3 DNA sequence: TGTGCCAGAAAGGGGAGTGAGTGGTTGTCACCCCTCCACTTT. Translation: CARKGSEWLSPLHF.

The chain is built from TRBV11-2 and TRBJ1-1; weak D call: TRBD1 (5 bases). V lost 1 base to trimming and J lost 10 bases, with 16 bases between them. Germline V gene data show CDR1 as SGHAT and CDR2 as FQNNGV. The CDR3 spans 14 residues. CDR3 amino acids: CASSLGFRGSGAFF. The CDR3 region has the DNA TGTGCCAGCAGCTTAGGGTTCCGGGGGAGCGGAGCTTTCTTT.

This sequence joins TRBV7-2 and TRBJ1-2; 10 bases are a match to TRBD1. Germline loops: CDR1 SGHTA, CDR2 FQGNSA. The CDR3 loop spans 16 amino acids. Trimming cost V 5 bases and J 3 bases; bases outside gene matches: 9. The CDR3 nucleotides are TGTGCCAGCAGCGTACAGACAGGGGGCGCGGACTATGGCTACACCTTC. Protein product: CASSVQTGGADYGYTF.

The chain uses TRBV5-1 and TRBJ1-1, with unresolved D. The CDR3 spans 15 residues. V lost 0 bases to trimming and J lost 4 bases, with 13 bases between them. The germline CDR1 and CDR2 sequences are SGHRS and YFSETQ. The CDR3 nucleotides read TGCGCCAGCAGCTTGGCGGGCGTAGAGGGCACTGAAGCTTTCTTT. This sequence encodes CASSLAGVEGTEAFF.

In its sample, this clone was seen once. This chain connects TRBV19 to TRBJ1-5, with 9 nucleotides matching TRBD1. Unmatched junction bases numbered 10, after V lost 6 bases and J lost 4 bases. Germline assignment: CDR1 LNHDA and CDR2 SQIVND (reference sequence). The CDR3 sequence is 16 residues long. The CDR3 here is CASRLGTGNPNQPQHF. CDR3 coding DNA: TGTGCCAGTAGGCTCGGGACAGGGAACCCTAATCAGCCCCAGCATTTT.

CDR3 coding DNA: TGTGCCAGCAGCCCCGGGACAGGGCGGGCTTCACCCCTCCACTTT. This encodes CASSPGTGRASPLHF. The chain is built from TRBV5-8 and TRBJ1-6; the match to TRBD1 covers 9 bases. Per the germline V gene, CDR1 is SGHTS and CDR2 is YDEGEE. The length of the CDR3 is 15 residues. V was pared by 4 bases and J by 9 bases, with 8 bases of the junction left unmatched.

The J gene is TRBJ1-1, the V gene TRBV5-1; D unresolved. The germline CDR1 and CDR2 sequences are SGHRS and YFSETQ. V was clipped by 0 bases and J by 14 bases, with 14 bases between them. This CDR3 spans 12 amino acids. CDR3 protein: CASSLEDKPSFF. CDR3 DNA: TGCGCCAGCAGCTTGGAAGACAAACCGTCGTTCTTT.

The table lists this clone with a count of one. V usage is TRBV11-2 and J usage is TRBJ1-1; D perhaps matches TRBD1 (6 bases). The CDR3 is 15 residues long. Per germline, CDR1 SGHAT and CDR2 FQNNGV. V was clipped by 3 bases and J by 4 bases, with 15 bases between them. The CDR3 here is CASSFRGRGATEAFF. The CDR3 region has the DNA TGTGCCAGCAGCTTCAGGGGAAGAGGTGCCACTGAAGCTTTCTTT.

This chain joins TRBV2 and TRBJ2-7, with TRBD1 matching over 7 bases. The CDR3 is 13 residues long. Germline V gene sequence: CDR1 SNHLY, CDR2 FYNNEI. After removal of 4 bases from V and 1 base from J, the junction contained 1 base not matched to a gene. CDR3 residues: CASSGDRSYEQYF. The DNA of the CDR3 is TGTGCCAGCAGTGGGGACAGATCCTACGAGCAGTACTTC. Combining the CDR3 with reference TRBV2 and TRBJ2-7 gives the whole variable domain EPEVTQTPSHQVTQMGQEVILRCVPISNHLYFYWYRQILGQKVEFLVSFYNNEISEKSEIFDDQFSVERPDGSNFTLKIRSTKLEDSAMYFCASSGDRSYEQYFGPGTRLTVT.

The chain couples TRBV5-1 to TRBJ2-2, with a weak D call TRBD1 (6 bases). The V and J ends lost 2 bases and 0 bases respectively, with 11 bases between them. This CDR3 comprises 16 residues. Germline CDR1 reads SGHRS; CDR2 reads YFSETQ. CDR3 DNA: TGCGCCAGCAGCTTCAACAGGGTGGCGAACACCGGGGAGCTGTTTTTT. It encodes CASSFNRVANTGELFF.

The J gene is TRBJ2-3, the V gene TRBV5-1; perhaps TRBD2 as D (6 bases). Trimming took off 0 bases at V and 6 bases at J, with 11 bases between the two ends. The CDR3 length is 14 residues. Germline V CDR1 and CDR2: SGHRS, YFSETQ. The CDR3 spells CASSLGPGGDTQYF. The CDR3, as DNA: TGCGCCAGCAGCTTGGGACCCGGAGGGGATACGCAGTATTTT.

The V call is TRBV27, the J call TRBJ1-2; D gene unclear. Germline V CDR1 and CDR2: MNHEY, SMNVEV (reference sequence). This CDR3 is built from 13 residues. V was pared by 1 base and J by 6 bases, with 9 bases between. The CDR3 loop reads CASSLWVGNGYTF. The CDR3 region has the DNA TGTGCCAGCAGTTTATGGGTTGGTAATGGCTACACCTTC.

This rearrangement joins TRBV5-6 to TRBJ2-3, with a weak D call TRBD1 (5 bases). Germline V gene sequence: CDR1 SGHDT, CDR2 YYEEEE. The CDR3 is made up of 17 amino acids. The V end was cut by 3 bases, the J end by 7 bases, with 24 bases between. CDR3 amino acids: CASSWLGGPQGGYTQYF. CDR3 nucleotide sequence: TGTGCCAGCAGCTGGTTGGGCGGTCCTCAGGGTGGATATACGCAGTATTTT. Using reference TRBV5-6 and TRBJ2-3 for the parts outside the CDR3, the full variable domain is DAGVTQSPTHLIKTRGQQVTLRCSPKSGHDTVSWYQQALGQGPQFIFQYYEEEERQRGNFPDRFSGHQFPNYSSELNVNALLLGDSALYLCASSWLGGPQGGYTQYFGPGTRLTVL.

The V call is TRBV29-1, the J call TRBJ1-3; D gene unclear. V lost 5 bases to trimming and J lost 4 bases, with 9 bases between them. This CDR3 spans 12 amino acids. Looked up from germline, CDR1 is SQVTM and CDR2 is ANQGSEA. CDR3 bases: TGCAGCGTTTCAAGCGGGGGAAACACCATATATTTT. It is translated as CSVSSGGNTIYF.